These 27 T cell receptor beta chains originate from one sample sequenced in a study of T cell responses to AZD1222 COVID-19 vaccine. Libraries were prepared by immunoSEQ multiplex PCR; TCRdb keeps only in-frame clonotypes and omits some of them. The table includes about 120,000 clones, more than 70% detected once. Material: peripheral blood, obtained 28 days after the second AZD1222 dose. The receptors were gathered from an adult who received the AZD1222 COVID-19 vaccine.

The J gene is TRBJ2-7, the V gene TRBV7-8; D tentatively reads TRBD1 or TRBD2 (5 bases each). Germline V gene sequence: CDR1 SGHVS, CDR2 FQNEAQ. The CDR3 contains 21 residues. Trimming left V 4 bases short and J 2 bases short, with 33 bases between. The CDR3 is CASSSYQFPGPTEPSTYEQYF. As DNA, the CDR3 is TGTGCCAGCAGCTCCTACCAATTCCCGGGACCCACCGAGCCTTCTACCTACGAGCAGTACTTC.

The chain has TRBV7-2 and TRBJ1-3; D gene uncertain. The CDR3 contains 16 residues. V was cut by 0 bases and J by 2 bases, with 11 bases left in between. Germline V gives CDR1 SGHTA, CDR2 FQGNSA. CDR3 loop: CASSLAPTVTGNTIYF. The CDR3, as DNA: TGTGCCAGCAGCTTAGCTCCCACCGTGACTGGAAACACCATATATTTT.

The CDR3 DNA reads TGTGCCAGCAGCTCACCCAAGGGCACGCCTGGAAACACCATATATTTT. This sequence encodes CASSSPKGTPGNTIYF. V gene TRBV7-9 combines with J gene TRBJ1-3; the D is unclear. Germline V gives CDR1 SEHNR, CDR2 FQNEAQ (reference sequence). V lost 4 bases, J lost 2 bases, and 15 bases lay in between. The CDR3 totals 16 residues.

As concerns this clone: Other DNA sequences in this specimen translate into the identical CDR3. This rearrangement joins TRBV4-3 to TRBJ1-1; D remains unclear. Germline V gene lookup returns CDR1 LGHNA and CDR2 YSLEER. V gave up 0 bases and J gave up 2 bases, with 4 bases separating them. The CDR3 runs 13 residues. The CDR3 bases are TGCGCCAGCAGCCAAGATCGCAACACTGAAGCTTTCTTT. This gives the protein CASSQDRNTEAFF.

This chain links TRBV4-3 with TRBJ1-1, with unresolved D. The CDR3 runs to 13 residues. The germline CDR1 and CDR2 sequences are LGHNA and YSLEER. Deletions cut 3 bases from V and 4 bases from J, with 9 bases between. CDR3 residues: CASSHGTRTEAFF. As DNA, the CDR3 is TGCGCCAGCAGCCACGGAACGCGCACTGAAGCTTTCTTT.

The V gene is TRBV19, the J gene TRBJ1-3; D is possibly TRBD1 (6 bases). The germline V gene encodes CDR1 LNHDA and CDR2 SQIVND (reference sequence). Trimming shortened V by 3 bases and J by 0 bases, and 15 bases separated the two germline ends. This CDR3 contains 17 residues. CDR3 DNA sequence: TGTGCCAGTAGTATTGGTCCAGGGGCCGGCTCTGGAAACACCATATATTTT. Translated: CASSIGPGAGSGNTIYF.

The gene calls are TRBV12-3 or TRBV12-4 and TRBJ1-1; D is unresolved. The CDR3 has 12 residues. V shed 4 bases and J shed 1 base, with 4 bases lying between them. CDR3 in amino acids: CASSWGNTEAFF. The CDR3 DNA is TGTGCCAGCAGTTGGGGGAACACTGAAGCTTTCTTT.

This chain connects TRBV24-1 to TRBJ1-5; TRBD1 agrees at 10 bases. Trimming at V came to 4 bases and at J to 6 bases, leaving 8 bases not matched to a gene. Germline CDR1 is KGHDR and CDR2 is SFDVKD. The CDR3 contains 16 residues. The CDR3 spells CATSESGTGVGQPQHF. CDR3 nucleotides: TGTGCCACCAGTGAGTCCGGGACAGGGGTAGGTCAGCCCCAGCATTTT.

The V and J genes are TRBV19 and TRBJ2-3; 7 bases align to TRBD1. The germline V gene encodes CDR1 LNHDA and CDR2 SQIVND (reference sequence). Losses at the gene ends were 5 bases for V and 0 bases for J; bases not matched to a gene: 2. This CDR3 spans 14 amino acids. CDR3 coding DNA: TGTGCCAGTAGTCCCAGGGGGAGCACAGATACGCAGTATTTT. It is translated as CASSPRGSTDTQYF.

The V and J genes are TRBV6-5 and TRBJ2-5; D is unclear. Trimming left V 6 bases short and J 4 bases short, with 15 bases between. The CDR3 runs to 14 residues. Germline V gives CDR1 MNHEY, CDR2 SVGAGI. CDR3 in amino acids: CASSPLGQRETQYF. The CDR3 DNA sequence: TGTGCCAGCAGCCCCCTCGGGCAGAGAGAGACCCAGTACTTC.

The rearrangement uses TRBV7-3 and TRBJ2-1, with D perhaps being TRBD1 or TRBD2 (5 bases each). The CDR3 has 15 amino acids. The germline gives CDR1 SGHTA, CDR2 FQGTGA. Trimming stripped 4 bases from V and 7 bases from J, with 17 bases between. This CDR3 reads CASSSIPGPFNEQFF. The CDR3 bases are TGTGCCAGCAGCTCCATTCCGGGACCGTTTAATGAGCAGTTCTTC.

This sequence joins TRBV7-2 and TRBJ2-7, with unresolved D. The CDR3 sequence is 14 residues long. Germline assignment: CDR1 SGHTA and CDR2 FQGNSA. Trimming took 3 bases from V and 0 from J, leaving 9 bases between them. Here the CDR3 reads CASSLGYSSYEQYF. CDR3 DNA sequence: TGTGCCAGCAGCTTGGGTTACAGCTCCTACGAGCAGTACTTC.

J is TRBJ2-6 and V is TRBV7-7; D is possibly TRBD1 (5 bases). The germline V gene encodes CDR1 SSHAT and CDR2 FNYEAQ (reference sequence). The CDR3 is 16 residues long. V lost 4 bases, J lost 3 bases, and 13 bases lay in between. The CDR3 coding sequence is TGTGCCAGCAGCTCCACCGACAGAAATGGGGCCAACGTCCTGACTTTC. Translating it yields CASSSTDRNGANVLTF.

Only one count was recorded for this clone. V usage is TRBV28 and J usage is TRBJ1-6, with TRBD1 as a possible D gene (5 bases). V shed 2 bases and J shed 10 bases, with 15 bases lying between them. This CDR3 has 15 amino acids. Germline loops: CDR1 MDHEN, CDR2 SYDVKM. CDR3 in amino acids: CASSLGGTVGSPLHF. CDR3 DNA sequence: TGTGCCAGCAGTTTAGGGGGGACGGTAGGATCACCCCTCCACTTT.

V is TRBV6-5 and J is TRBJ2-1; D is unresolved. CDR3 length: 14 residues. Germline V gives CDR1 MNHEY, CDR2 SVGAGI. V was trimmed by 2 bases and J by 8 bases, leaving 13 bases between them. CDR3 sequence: CASSYTVLRDEQFF. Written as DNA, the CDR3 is TGTGCCAGCAGTTACACGGTACTTAGAGATGAGCAGTTCTTC.

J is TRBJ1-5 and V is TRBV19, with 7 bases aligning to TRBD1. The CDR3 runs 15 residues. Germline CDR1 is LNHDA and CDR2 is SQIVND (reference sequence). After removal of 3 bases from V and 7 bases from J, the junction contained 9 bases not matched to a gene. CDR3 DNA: TGTGCCAGTAGTATCTCAGGACAGGCCCTCCAGCCCCAGCATTTT. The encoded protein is CASSISGQALQPQHF.

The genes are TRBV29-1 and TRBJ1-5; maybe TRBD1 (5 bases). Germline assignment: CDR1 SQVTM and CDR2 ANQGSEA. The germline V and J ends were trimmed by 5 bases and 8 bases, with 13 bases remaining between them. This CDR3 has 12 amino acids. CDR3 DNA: TGCAGCGTTAGCAGGGACGGGGAGCCCCAGCATTTT. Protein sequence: CSVSRDGEPQHF. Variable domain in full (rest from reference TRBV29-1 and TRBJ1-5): SAVISQKPSRDICQRGTSLTIQCQVDSQVTMMFWYRQQPGQSLTLIATANQGSEATYESGFVIDKFPISRPNLTFSTLTVSNMSPEDSSIYLCSVSRDGEPQHFGDGTRLSIL.

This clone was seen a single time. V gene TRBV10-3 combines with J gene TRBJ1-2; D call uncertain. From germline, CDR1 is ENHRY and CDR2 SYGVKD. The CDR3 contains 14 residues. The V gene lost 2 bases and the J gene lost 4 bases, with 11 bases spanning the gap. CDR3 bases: TGTGCCATCAGTGAGGAGTCTTTTATCTATGGCTACACCTTC. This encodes CAISEESFIYGYTF.

The CDR3 protein is CASSYETGVGAFF. Here the CDR3 DNA reads TGTGCCAGCAGCTACGAGACAGGGGTTGGAGCTTTCTTT. The chain carries TRBV7-8 and TRBJ1-1, with 8 bases lining up with TRBD1. V shed 4 bases, J shed 10 bases, and the junction held 8 bases outside the gene matches. The CDR3 has 13 residues. Germline assignment: CDR1 SGHVS and CDR2 FQNEAQ. Drawing the rest from reference TRBV7-8 and TRBJ1-1, the complete variable domain is GAGVSQSPRYKVAKRGQDVALRCDPISGHVSLFWYQQALGQGPEFLTYFQNEAQLDKSGLPSDRFFAERPEGSVSTLKIQRTQQEDSAVYLCASSYETGVGAFFGQGTRLTVV.

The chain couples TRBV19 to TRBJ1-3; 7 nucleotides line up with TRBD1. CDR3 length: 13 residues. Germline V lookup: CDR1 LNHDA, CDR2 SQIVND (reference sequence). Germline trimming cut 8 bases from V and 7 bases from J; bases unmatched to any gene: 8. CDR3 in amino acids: CASGKEGANTIYF. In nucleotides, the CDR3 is TGTGCCAGTGGCAAAGAGGGGGCGAACACCATATATTTT.

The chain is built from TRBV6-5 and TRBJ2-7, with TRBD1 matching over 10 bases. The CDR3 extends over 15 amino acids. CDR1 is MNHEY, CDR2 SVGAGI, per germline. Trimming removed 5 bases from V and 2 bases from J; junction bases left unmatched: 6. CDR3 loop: CASSRGDRGTYEQYF. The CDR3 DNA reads TGTGCCAGCAGTAGGGGGGACAGGGGAACCTACGAGCAGTACTTC.

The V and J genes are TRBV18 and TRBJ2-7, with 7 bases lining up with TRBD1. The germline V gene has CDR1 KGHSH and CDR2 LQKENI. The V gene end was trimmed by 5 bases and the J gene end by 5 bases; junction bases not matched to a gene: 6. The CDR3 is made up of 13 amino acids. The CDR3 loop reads CASSTGERNEQYF. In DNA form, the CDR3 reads TGTGCCAGCTCAACAGGGGAACGTAACGAGCAGTACTTC.

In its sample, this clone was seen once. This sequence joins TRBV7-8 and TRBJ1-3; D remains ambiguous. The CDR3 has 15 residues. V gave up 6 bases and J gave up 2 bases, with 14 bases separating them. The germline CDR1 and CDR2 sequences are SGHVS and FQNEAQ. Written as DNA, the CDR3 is TGTGCCAGCAGTAACAGAGGGATAACTGGAAACACCATATATTTT. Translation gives CASSNRGITGNTIYF.

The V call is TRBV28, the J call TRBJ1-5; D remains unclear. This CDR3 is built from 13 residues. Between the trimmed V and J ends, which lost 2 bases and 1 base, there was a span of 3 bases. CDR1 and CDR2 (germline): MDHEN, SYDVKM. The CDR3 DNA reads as TGTGCCAGCAGTTTACAAAGCAATCAGCCCCAGCATTTT. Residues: CASSLQSNQPQHF.

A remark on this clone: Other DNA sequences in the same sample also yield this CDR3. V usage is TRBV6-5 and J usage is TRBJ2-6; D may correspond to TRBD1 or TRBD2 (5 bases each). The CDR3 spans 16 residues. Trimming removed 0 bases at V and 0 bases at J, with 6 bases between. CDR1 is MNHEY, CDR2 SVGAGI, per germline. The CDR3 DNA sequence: TGTGCCAGCAGTTACTCTGGGGGCTCTGGGGCCAACGTCCTGACTTTC. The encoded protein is CASSYSGGSGANVLTF.

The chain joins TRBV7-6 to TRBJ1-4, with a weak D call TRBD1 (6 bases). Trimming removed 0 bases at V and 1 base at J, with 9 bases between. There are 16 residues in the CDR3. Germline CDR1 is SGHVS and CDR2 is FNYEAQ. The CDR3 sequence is CASSLATQGTNEKLFF. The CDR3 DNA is TGTGCCAGCAGCTTAGCCACACAGGGAACTAATGAAAAACTGTTTTTT.

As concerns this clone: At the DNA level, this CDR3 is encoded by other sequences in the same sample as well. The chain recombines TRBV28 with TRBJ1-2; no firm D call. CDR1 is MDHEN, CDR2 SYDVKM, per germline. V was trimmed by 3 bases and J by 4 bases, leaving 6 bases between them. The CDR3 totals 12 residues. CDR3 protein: CASSLGGYGYTF. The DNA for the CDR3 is TGTGCCAGCAGTTTGGGTGGCTATGGCTACACCTTC.